A selection of T cell receptor beta chains follows, all from one sample in a study of control samples from healthy donors and cancer patients. Only in-frame clones appear in the TCRdb table, and some are missing; sequencing was by immunoSEQ multiplex PCR. Here the sample spans over 150,000 clones, more than 85% being singletons. The sample comprised blood. The receptors originated from a woman between 40 and 50 years old in good health. Both conserved end residues are part of each CDR3. D genes are given only for firm matches. Some rows mark clone size as missing; the rest say once, few, many or name a class of expanded clone.

len: 16; v_gene: TRBV9; abundance: .; d_gene: .; j_gene: TRBJ2-7; CDR3nt: TGTGCCAGCAGCGTGGTGGGGGACCCCTCGGCGGGGGAGCAGTACTTC; CDR3aa: CASSVVGDPSAGEQYF
len: 15; v_gene: TRBV7-9; abundance: .; d_gene: TRBD1; j_gene: TRBJ1-2; CDR3nt: TGTGCCAGCAGCCAGAGGACAGGGGCAGACTATGGCTACACCTTC; CDR3aa: CASSQRTGADYGYTF
len: 11; v_gene: TRBV6-6; abundance: .; d_gene: .; j_gene: TRBJ2-3; CDR3nt: TGTGCCAGCAGCGGGTTGGATACGCAGTATTTT; CDR3aa: CASSGLDTQYF
len: 11; v_gene: TRBV10-3; abundance: .; d_gene: TRBD1; j_gene: TRBJ2-1; CDR3nt: TGTGCCGTCACAGGGGGCAATGAGCAGTTCTTC; CDR3aa: CAVTGGNEQFF
len: 15; v_gene: TRBV6-1; abundance: .; d_gene: TRBD1; j_gene: TRBJ1-2; CDR3nt: TGTGCCAGCAGTGACCCGGGACAGGGGAACTATGGCTACACCTTC; CDR3aa: CASSDPGQGNYGYTF
len: 15; v_gene: TRBV6-5; abundance: .; d_gene: .; j_gene: TRBJ1-6; CDR3nt: TGTGCCAGCAGTTACTCAGAGGGCCTTAGTTCACCCCTCCACTTT; CDR3aa: CASSYSEGLSSPLHF
len: 14; v_gene: TRBV5-6; abundance: .; d_gene: TRBD2; j_gene: TRBJ2-7; CDR3nt: TGTGCCAGCAGCCGCGGGGGGGCCTCCTACGAGCAGTACTTC; CDR3aa: CASSRGGASYEQYF
len: 15; v_gene: TRBV6-6; abundance: .; d_gene: .; j_gene: TRBJ2-7; CDR3nt: TGTGCCAGCAGTTACTCTGGGGACGGCCCCAACGAGCAGTACTTC; CDR3aa: CASSYSGDGPNEQYF
len: 15; v_gene: TRBV5-1; abundance: .; d_gene: .; j_gene: TRBJ2-1; CDR3nt: TGCGCCAGCAGCTTGGGTGGACAGACCTACAATGAGCAGTTCTTC; CDR3aa: CASSLGGQTYNEQFF
len: 15; v_gene: TRBV18; abundance: .; d_gene: .; j_gene: TRBJ1-2; CDR3nt: TGTGCCAGCTCACCACCTAACAGGTTAGAGTATGGCTACACCTTC; CDR3aa: CASSPPNRLEYGYTF
len: 15; v_gene: TRBV15; abundance: .; d_gene: .; j_gene: TRBJ1-1; CDR3nt: TGTGCCACCAGCAGCTGGGGGGTTCCGAACACTGAAGCTTTCTTT; CDR3aa: CATSSWGVPNTEAFF
len: 14; v_gene: TRBV10-1; abundance: .; d_gene: .; j_gene: TRBJ2-1; CDR3nt: TGCGCCCCGCAGGGACAAAATGTGAGCGGTGAGCAGTTCTTC; CDR3aa: CAPQGQNVSGEQFF
len: 15; v_gene: TRBV27; abundance: .; d_gene: .; j_gene: TRBJ1-2; CDR3nt: TGTGCCAGCAGTTTAATTGGGGGCCGGGACTATGGCTACACCTTC; CDR3aa: CASSLIGGRDYGYTF
len: 14; v_gene: TRBV11-2; abundance: few; d_gene: .; j_gene: TRBJ1-3; CDR3nt: TGTGCCAGCAGCTTGACAGTAGCTGGAAACACCATATATTTT; CDR3aa: CASSLTVAGNTIYF
len: 14; v_gene: TRBV7-2; abundance: .; d_gene: .; j_gene: TRBJ1-2; CDR3nt: TGTGCCAGCAGAGGGGCGGGAGCTAGCTATGGCTACACCTTC; CDR3aa: CASRGAGASYGYTF
len: 14; v_gene: TRBV7-2; abundance: once; d_gene: TRBD1; j_gene: TRBJ1-2; CDR3nt: TGTGCCAGCAGCTTCAGGACAGGGGGAGGTGGCTACACCTTC; CDR3aa: CASSFRTGGGGYTF
len: 16; v_gene: TRBV5-1; abundance: few; d_gene: TRBD2; j_gene: TRBJ2-3; CDR3nt: TGCGCCAGCAGTTATGGACTAGCGGGGGTCACAGATACGCAGTATTTT; CDR3aa: CASSYGLAGVTDTQYF
len: 14; v_gene: TRBV2; abundance: .; d_gene: .; j_gene: TRBJ1-1; CDR3nt: TGTGCCAGCAGTGTCGGCTCCGGGGACACTGAAGCTTTCTTT; CDR3aa: CASSVGSGDTEAFF
len: 14; v_gene: TRBV20-1; abundance: .; d_gene: .; j_gene: TRBJ1-1; CDR3nt: TGCAGTGCTAGTGTCTTGGCCCGTGGGACTGAAGCTTTCTTT; CDR3aa: CSASVLARGTEAFF
len: 16; v_gene: TRBV7-6; abundance: .; d_gene: .; j_gene: TRBJ2-1; CDR3nt: TGTGCCAGCAGCCCGGTCAGCGGTCTACCGTACAATGAGCAGTTCTTC; CDR3aa: CASSPVSGLPYNEQFF
len: 18; v_gene: TRBV29-1; abundance: once; d_gene: TRBD1; j_gene: TRBJ1-3; CDR3nt: TGCAGCGTCCCTCCGGGACAGGGTTTAACGCGCTCTGGAAACACCATATATTTT; CDR3aa: CSVPPGQGLTRSGNTIYF
len: 15; v_gene: TRBV13; abundance: .; d_gene: TRBD2; j_gene: TRBJ2-3; CDR3nt: TGTGCCAGCAGCTTACGGGGGGTTGGCACAGATACGCAGTATTTT; CDR3aa: CASSLRGVGTDTQYF
len: 15; v_gene: TRBV4-1; abundance: .; d_gene: .; j_gene: TRBJ1-4; CDR3nt: TGCGCCAGCAGCAAATTGGGGGTGGAAAATGAAAAACTGTTTTTT; CDR3aa: CASSKLGVENEKLFF
len: 12; v_gene: TRBV2; abundance: .; d_gene: TRBD1; j_gene: TRBJ2-7; CDR3nt: TGTGCCAGCAGGGTCGAAGGACAGGGTGGATACTTC; CDR3aa: CASRVEGQGGYF
len: 17; v_gene: TRBV5-6; abundance: once; d_gene: TRBD1; j_gene: TRBJ1-2; CDR3nt: TGTGCCAGCAGCCCCACCGGGACAGGGGGTGAGGATTATGGCTACACCTTC; CDR3aa: CASSPTGTGGEDYGYTF
len: 15; v_gene: TRBV6-5; abundance: .; d_gene: TRBD1; j_gene: TRBJ1-1; CDR3nt: TGTGCCAGCAGTAAAAGACAGGGGCAGAACACTGAAGCTTTCTTT; CDR3aa: CASSKRQGQNTEAFF
len: 16; v_gene: TRBV18; abundance: .; d_gene: TRBD1; j_gene: TRBJ1-5; CDR3nt: TGTGCCAGCTCAGCATCCGGGGACAGTATAAATCAGCCCCAGCATTTT; CDR3aa: CASSASGDSINQPQHF
len: 13; v_gene: TRBV6-5; abundance: .; d_gene: TRBD1; j_gene: TRBJ2-7; CDR3nt: TGTGCCAGCAGTCCTCCGGGACAGGGTTTCCCTACCTTC; CDR3aa: CASSPPGQGFPTF
len: 12; v_gene: TRBV15; abundance: .; d_gene: TRBD1; j_gene: TRBJ1-2; CDR3nt: TGTGCCACCAGCAGAGCAGGGGGCGGCTACACCTTC; CDR3aa: CATSRAGGGYTF
len: 14; v_gene: TRBV19; abundance: .; d_gene: TRBD1; j_gene: TRBJ2-5; CDR3nt: TGTGCCAGTAGTACGGGACAGGGAACAGAGACCCAGTACTTC; CDR3aa: CASSTGQGTETQYF
len: 13; v_gene: TRBV18; abundance: .; d_gene: .; j_gene: TRBJ1-5; CDR3nt: TGTGCCAGCTCACCACAGAGGGACCAGCCCCAGCATTTT; CDR3aa: CASSPQRDQPQHF
len: 16; v_gene: TRBV11-2; abundance: .; d_gene: .; j_gene: TRBJ2-1; CDR3nt: TGTGCCAGCAGCACCCGGGTAGGGGCTGCCTACAATGAGCAGTTCTTC; CDR3aa: CASSTRVGAAYNEQFF
len: 14; v_gene: TRBV6-4; abundance: .; d_gene: .; j_gene: TRBJ2-5; CDR3nt: TGTGCCAGCACCGGCATCGGGGACTTAGAGACCCAGTACTTC; CDR3aa: CASTGIGDLETQYF
len: 15; v_gene: TRBV5-8; abundance: .; d_gene: TRBD1; j_gene: TRBJ2-1; CDR3nt: TGTGCCAGCGGGACCGGGACAGGGCGCTACAATGAGCAGTTCTTC; CDR3aa: CASGTGTGRYNEQFF
len: 15; v_gene: TRBV5-5; abundance: once; d_gene: TRBD1; j_gene: TRBJ1-2; CDR3nt: TGTGCCAGCAGCTCGGGACAGGGAACTCCCCATGGCTACACCTTC; CDR3aa: CASSSGQGTPHGYTF
len: 13; v_gene: TRBV19; abundance: .; d_gene: .; j_gene: TRBJ1-1; CDR3nt: TGTGCCAGTCGTTGGGATACGGACACTGAAGCTTTCTTT; CDR3aa: CASRWDTDTEAFF